A single sample gave rise to the 8 T cell receptor beta chains below, sequenced in a study of cytomegalovirus exposure and HLA in healthy donors. A multiplex PCR was run with 60 Vbeta primers and 13 Jbeta primers. Clones were sequenced by immunoSEQ multiplex PCR, and TCRdb holds only the in-frame ones, with some missing. Among approximately 220,000 clones listed, approximately 88% were seen once. The material sequenced was PBMCs. The receptors were sampled from a boy aged 2 to 10 in good health and CMV-seronegative.

This clone was seen once. J is TRBJ2-1 and V is TRBV13; 11 bases fit TRBD2. CDR1 is PRHDT, CDR2 FYEKMQ, per germline (reference sequence). The J segment lost 7 bases and the V segment lost 0 bases, leaving 11 bases of the junction unmatched. The CDR3 is 18 residues long. DNA for the CDR3: TGTGCCAGCAGCTTAGGGCTAGCGGGAGGTCGGACCGGGAATGAGCAGTTCTTC. Amino acid sequence: CASSLGLAGGRTGNEQFF.

J is TRBJ1-5 and V is TRBV6-5; TRBD1 aligns across 7 bases. This CDR3 comprises 14 residues. Germline V gene lookup returns CDR1 MNHEY and CDR2 SVGAGI. V dropped 5 bases and J dropped 3; count of bases not matched to a gene: 4. CDR3 nucleotides: TGTGCCAGCAGTACGACAGGGTTCAATCAGCCCCAGCATTTT. Protein sequence: CASSTTGFNQPQHF.

The chain carries TRBV9 and TRBJ1-2, with 7 bases matching TRBD1. The CDR3 runs 18 residues. The germline V gene encodes CDR1 SGDLS and CDR2 YYNGEE. Unmatched junction bases numbered 15, after V lost 0 bases and J lost 4 bases. For the CDR3, the DNA is TGTGCCAGCAGCGTAGCTAGGACAGGTGATCCAACTCTCTATGGCTACACCTTC. Protein product: CASSVARTGDPTLYGYTF.

V usage is TRBV18 and J usage is TRBJ2-7; D is perhaps TRBD1 (6 bases). V gave up 6 bases and J gave up 0 bases, with 18 bases separating them. CDR1 is KGHSH, CDR2 LQKENI, per germline. The CDR3 loop spans 16 amino acids. This CDR3 reads CASSRGQPFFSYEQYF. CDR3 nucleotides: TGTGCCAGCTCCCGCGGACAGCCCTTCTTCTCCTACGAGCAGTACTTC.

The CDR3 loop is CSVVIAVGNEQFF. The DNA of the CDR3 is TGCAGCGTTGTTATAGCCGTTGGCAATGAGCAGTTCTTC. The V gene is TRBV29-1, the J gene TRBJ2-1, with D uncertain. Germline V gene sequence: CDR1 SQVTM, CDR2 ANQGSEA. The germline V and J ends were trimmed by 4 bases and 6 bases, with 13 bases remaining between them. The CDR3 extends over 13 amino acids.

V and J are TRBV29-1 and TRBJ1-1; weak D call: TRBD1 (6 bases). V lost 6 bases, J lost 4 bases, and 12 bases lay in between. The CDR3 consists of 12 residues. CDR1 and CDR2 (germline): SQVTM, ANQGSEA. The CDR3 protein is CSVIKGGTEAFF. In nucleotides, the CDR3 is TGCAGCGTGATCAAAGGGGGCACTGAAGCTTTCTTT.

This chain links TRBV7-9 with TRBJ1-5; 7 bases line up with TRBD1. The CDR3 covers 14 residues. With 5 bases clipped from V and 7 bases from J, the junction kept 8 bases outside the gene matches. CDR1 is SEHNR, CDR2 FQNEAQ, per germline (reference sequence). The CDR3 coding sequence is TGTGCCAGCAGCCCGACAGGGACTGAGCAGCCCCAGCATTTT. As protein: CASSPTGTEQPQHF.

V gene TRBV7-2 combines with J gene TRBJ1-2; 7 bases fit TRBD1. Germline V gene lookup returns CDR1 SGHTA and CDR2 FQGNSA. The CDR3 runs 13 residues. J was trimmed by 6 bases and V by 0 bases; bases with no gene match: 1. As DNA, the CDR3 is TGTGCCAGCAGCTTAGCGACAGGGCATGGCTACACCTTC. Amino acid sequence: CASSLATGHGYTF. Using reference TRBV7-2 and TRBJ1-2 for the parts outside the CDR3, the full variable domain is GAGVSQSPSNKVTEKGKDVELRCDPISGHTALYWYRQSLGQGLEFLIYFQGNSAPDKSGLPSDRFSAERTGGSVSTLTIQRTQQEDSAVYLCASSLATGHGYTFGSGTRLTVV.